The 8 T cell receptor beta chains presented below share a single source sample, sequenced in a study of T cell repertoires in cytomegalovirus infection. Each CDR3 protein is one row after TCRdb ran MiXCR on the reads. Found here are roughly 920,000 distinct CDR3 sequences, approximately 33% of them singletons; the top ten hold about an eighth. These receptors are not linked to any known antigen. The sequenced sample was cultured CD8+ T cells from PBMCs, obtained from culture after CMV antigen stimulation. These receptors were collected from a human donor in good health (CMV status not recorded). Some clones in this sample may be carry-over from other donors' samples.

The rearrangement joins TRBV29-1 to TRBJ1-2, with 8 bases identical to TRBD1. CDR1 is SQVTM, CDR2 ANQGSEA, per germline. The length of the CDR3 is 12 residues. V lost 4 bases, J lost 8 bases, and 6 bases stayed unmatched. This CDR3 reads CSVVDRGGGYTF. CDR3 sequence (DNA): TGCAGCGTTGTCGACAGGGGTGGAGGCTACACCTTC.

This clonotype occurred a few times. CDR3 loop: CASSTPLRGRQETQYF. In nucleotides, the CDR3 is TGTGCCAGCAGCACCCCACTGAGGGGGAGGCAAGAGACCCAGTACTTC. The chain employs TRBV7-6 and TRBJ2-5; tentatively, D is TRBD1 or TRBD2 (6 bases each). V was clipped by 5 bases and J by 2 bases, with 18 bases between them. Per germline, CDR1 SGHVS and CDR2 FNYEAQ. This CDR3 region has 16 residues.

The chain carries TRBV29-1 and TRBJ2-7, with TRBD1 as a possible D gene (5 bases). Per the germline V gene, CDR1 is SQVTM and CDR2 is ANQGSEA. The CDR3 loop spans 13 amino acids. The V end was cut by 3 bases, the J end by 6 bases, with 15 bases between. The CDR3 sequence is CSVEGSLGLEQYF. The CDR3 DNA reads as TGCAGCGTTGAGGGATCTCTGGGGCTCGAGCAGTACTTC.

The gene calls are TRBV11-1 and TRBJ2-1; a possible D gene is TRBD2 (6 bases). CDR1 and CDR2 from the germline V gene are SGHAT and FQDESV (reference sequence). The V gene lost 5 bases and the J gene lost 0 bases, with 11 bases spanning the gap. The CDR3 consists of 15 residues. CDR3 loop: CASSRDSLSYNEQFF. CDR3 bases: TGTGCCAGCAGCCGGGACTCCCTCTCCTACAATGAGCAGTTCTTC.

The sample holds a few counts of this clonotype. This chain uses TRBV7-8 with TRBJ2-7, with 7 bases matching TRBD1. Germline-derived CDR1 and CDR2 are SGHVS and FQNEAQ. The CDR3 is 16 residues long. V was pared by 1 base and J by 2 bases, with 8 bases of the junction left unmatched. In DNA form, the CDR3 reads TGTGCCAGCAGCTTAGGGGTGGGACAGCTCGCCTACGAGCAGTACTTC. Translation gives CASSLGVGQLAYEQYF.

The CDR3 region is CASSFMGTGGTGANVLTF. The CDR3 DNA reads as TGTGCCAGCAGTTTTATGGGGACAGGGGGCACAGGGGCCAACGTCCTGACTTTC. The chain joins TRBV12-3 or TRBV12-4 to TRBJ2-6; 12 nucleotides align to TRBD1. V gave up 3 bases and J gave up 4 bases; unmatched junction bases: 7. The CDR3 is 18 amino acids.

This chain connects TRBV24-1 to TRBJ2-4; D unresolved. Germline V CDR1 and CDR2: KGHDR, SFDVKD. The CDR3 loop spans 9 amino acids. Trimming removed 8 bases at V and 8 bases at J, with 3 bases between. The chain's CDR3 is CATNYIQYF. CDR3 sequence (DNA): TGTGCCACCAATTACATTCAGTACTTC.

This chain uses TRBV6-8 with TRBJ2-7, with 9 bases identical to TRBD1. Germline lookup yields CDR1 MNHGY and CDR2 SAAAGT. After removal of 0 bases from V and 0 bases from J, the junction contained 0 bases not matched to a gene. The CDR3 covers 15 residues. For the CDR3, the DNA is TGTGCCAGCAGTTACTCACAGGGGGCCTCCTACGAGCAGTACGTC. Its translation is CASSYSQGASYEQYV.